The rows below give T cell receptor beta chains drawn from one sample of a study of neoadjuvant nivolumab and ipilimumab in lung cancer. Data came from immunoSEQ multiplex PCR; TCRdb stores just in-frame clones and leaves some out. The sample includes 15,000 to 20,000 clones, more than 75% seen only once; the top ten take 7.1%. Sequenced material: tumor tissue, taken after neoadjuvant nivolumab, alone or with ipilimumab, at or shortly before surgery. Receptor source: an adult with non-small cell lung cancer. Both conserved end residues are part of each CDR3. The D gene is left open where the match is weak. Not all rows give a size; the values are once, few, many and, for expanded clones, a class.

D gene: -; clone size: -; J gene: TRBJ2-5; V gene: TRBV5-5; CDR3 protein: CASSLVGPQGETQYF; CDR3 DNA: TGTGCCAGCAGCTTGGTCGGACCCCAAGGAGAGACCCAGTACTTC
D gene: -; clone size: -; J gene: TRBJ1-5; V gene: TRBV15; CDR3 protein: CATSREGGWDGQPQHF; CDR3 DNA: TGTGCCACCAGCAGAGAGGGGGGTTGGGATGGGCAGCCCCAGCATTTT
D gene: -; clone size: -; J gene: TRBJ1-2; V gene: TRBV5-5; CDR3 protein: CASSLQGDYGYTF; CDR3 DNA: TGTGCCAGCAGCCTACAGGGAGACTATGGCTACACCTTC
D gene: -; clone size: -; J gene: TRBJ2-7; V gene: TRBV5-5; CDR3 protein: CASSLAQDPAYEQYF; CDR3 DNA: TGTGCCAGCAGCTTGGCCCAGGACCCAGCCTACGAGCAGTACTTC
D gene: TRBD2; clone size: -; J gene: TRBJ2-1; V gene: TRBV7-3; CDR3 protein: CASRDQTSGTGEQFF; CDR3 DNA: TGTGCCAGCAGGGACCAGACTAGCGGGACGGGTGAGCAGTTCTTC
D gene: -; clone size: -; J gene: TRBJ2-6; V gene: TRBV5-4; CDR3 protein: CASSLVSGVYSGANVLTF; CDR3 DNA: TGTGCCAGCAGCTTGGTTAGCGGAGTCTACTCTGGGGCCAACGTCCTGACTTTC
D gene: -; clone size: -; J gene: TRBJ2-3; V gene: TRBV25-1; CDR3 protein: CASSGDSGLGDTQYF; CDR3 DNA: TGTGCCAGCAGTGGGGATAGCGGATTAGGAGATACGCAGTATTTT
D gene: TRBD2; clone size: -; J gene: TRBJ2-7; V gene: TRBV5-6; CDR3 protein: CASSFRTSGSSYEQYF; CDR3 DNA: TGTGCCAGCAGCTTCAGGACTAGCGGCTCCTCCTACGAGCAGTACTTC
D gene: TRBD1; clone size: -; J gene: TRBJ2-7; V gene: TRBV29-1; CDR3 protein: CSVRDRGRSSRSYEQYF; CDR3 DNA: TGCAGCGTCCGGGACAGGGGCAGGTCTTCGAGGTCCTACGAGCAGTACTTC
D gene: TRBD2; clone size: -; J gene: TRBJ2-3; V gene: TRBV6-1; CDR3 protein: CASSDGLVPGFITDTQYF; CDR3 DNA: TGTGCCAGCAGTGACGGACTAGTACCCGGATTCATCACAGATACGCAGTATTTT
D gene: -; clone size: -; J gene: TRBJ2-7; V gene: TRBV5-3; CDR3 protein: CASSLAQGREQYF; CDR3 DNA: TGTGCCAGCAGCTTGGCCCAGGGGCGGGAGCAGTACTTC
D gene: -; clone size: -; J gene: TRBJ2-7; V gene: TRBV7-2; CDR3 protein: CASSPQPHGLGSYEQYF; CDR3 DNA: TGTGCCAGCAGCCCCCAGCCCCATGGATTGGGCTCCTACGAGCAGTACTTC
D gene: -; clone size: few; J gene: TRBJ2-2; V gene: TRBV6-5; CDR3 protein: CASSVDRRNTGELFF; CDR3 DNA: TGTGCCAGCAGTGTCGACAGGAGGAACACCGGGGAGCTGTTTTTT
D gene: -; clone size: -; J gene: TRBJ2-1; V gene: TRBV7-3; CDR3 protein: CASSTGLSNEQFF; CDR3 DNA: TGTGCCAGCAGCACGGGACTGAGCAATGAGCAGTTCTTC
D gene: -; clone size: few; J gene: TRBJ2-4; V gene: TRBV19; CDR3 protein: CASSIAAKNIQYF; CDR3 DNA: TGTGCCAGTAGTATTGCAGCCAAAAACATTCAGTACTTC
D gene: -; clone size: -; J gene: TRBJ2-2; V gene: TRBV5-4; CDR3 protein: CASSGVATNTGELFF; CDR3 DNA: TGTGCCAGCAGCGGGGTGGCAACGAACACCGGGGAGCTGTTTTTT
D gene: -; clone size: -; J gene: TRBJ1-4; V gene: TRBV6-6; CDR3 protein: CASSYSGQPQEKLFF; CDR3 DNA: TGTGCCAGCAGTTACTCGGGACAACCCCAGGAAAAACTGTTTTTT
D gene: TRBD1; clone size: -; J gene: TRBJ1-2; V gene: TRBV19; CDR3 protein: CASSTGTGYGYTF; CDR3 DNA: TGTGCCAGTAGTACCGGGACAGGCTATGGCTACACCTTC
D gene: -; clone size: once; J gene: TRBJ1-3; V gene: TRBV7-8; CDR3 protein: CASSLAGLNTIYF; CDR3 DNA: TGTGCCAGCAGCTTAGCCGGGTTAAACACCATATATTTT
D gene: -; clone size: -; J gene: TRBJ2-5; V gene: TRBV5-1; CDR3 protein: CASSCTPQQETQYF; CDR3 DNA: TGCGCCAGCAGCTGTACGCCGCAGCAGGAGACCCAGTACTTC
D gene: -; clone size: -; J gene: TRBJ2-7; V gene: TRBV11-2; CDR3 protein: CASSLIDGYAVTYEQYF; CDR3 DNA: TGTGCCAGCAGCTTAATCGACGGCTATGCAGTGACCTACGAGCAGTACTTC